This T cell receptor beta chain is from a study of CD8 T cells in ankylosing spondylitis. The study, taken as a whole, reports: For ankylosing spondylitis blood, a TCR beta motif of about eight highly homologous variants appeared characteristic. Disease-linked clones were reportedly significantly enriched in matched ankylosing spondylitis synovial fluid.

This clonotype was counted only a few times. Antigen: not known. By quantitative 5'-RACE with molecular barcodes, the TCR beta libraries were made. TCRdb ran MiXCR on the 5' RACE reads and lists one entry per CDR3 protein. The sample yields some 26,000 distinct CDR3 sequences, approximately 16% seen once. The CDR3 covers 12 residues. The germline V gene has CDR1 SGHTA and CDR2 FQGNSA. Trimming stripped 6 bases from V and 12 bases from J, with 17 bases between. V and J are TRBV7-2 and TRBJ2-5; D may be TRBD1 (6 bases). The TCR comes from a male donor with ankylosing spondylitis or in good health (not recorded which). Sequencing was carried out using blood. CDR3 DNA: TGTGCCAGCAGGGGGGCGGCCCTTCGGGAGTACTTC. Translated, it gives CASRGAALREYF.